The clone carrying this TCR beta chain has a handful of counts. Its antigen is unidentified. TCRdb independently ran MiXCR on the reads; one entry per CDR3 protein. The repertoire consists of approximately 500,000 distinct CDR3 sequences, with 16% occurring once and the leading ten covering more than 20%. The junction had 5 bases not matched to a gene; V was cut back by 5 bases and J by 1 base. The CDR3 has 15 residues. The germline CDR1 and CDR2 sequences are MDHEN and SYDVKM. This entry belongs to a study of T cell repertoires in cytomegalovirus infection. Overall study context: Based on public TCR beta signatures, there were indications of CMV infection and of a matching HLA type. Study-level results: There were carriers of CMV plus the relevant HLA, and cumulative public TCR beta family frequency identified them. Within the response measured ex vivo, HLA-C-restricted CMV-specific TCR beta clonotypes were dominant.

Sample: CD8+ T cells from PBMCs. The TCR comes from a human donor in good health (CMV status not recorded). Some clones in this sample may be carry-over from other donors' samples. V usage is TRBV28 and J usage is TRBJ2-1, with TRBD2 identical over 7 bases. The CDR3 protein is CASSKAGFSYNEQFF. The CDR3 nucleotides read TGTGCCAGCAGTAAAGCGGGGTTTTCCTACAATGAGCAGTTCTTC.